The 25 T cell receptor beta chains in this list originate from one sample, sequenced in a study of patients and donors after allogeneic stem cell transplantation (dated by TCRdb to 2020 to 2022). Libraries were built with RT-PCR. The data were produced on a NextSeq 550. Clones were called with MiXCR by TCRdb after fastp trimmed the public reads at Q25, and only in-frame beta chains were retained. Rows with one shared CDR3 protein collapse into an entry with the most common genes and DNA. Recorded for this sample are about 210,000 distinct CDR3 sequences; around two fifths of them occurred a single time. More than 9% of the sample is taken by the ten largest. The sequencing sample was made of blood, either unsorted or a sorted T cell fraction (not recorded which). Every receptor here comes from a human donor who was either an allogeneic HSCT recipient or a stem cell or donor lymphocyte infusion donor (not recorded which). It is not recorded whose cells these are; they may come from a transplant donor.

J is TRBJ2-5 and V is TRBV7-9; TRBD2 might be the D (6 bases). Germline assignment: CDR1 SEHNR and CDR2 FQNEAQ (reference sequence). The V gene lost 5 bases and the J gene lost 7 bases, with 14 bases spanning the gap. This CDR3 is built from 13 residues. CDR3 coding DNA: TGTGCCAGCAGCCCGCCCGGGGGTGGGACCCAGTACTTC. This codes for CASSPPGGGTQYF.

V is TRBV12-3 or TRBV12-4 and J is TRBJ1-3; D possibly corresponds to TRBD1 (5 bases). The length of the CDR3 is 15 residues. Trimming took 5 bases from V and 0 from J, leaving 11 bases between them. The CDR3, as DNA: TGTGCCAGCAGTCGTCCGACAGACTCTGGAAACACCATATATTTT. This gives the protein CASSRPTDSGNTIYF.

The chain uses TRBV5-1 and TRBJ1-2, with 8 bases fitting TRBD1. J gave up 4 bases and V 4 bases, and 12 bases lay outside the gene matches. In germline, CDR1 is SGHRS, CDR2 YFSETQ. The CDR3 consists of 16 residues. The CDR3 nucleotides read TGCGCCAGCAGCCCTCTGGACAGGGTAACGTCCTATGGCTACACCTTC. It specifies CASSPLDRVTSYGYTF.

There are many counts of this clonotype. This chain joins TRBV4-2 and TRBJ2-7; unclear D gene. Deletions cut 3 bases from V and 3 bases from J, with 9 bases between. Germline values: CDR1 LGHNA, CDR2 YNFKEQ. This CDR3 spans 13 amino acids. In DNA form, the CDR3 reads TGTGCCAGCAGCCAGGCGATCTTCTACGAGCAGTACTTC. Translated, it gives CASSQAIFYEQYF.

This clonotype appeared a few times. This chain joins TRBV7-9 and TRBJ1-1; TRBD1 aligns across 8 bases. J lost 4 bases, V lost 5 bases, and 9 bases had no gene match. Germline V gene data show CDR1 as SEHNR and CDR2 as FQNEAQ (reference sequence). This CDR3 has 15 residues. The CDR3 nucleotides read TGTGCCAGCAGCCCAGGAGCAGGGGGCATCACTGAAGCTTTCTTT. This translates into CASSPGAGGITEAFF.

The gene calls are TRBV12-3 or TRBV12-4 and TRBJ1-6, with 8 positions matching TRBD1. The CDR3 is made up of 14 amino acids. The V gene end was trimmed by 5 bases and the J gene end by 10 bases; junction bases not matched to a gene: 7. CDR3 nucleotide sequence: TGTGCCAGCAGTCCTGGACAGGGTCGGTCACCCCTCCACTTT. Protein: CASSPGQGRSPLHF.

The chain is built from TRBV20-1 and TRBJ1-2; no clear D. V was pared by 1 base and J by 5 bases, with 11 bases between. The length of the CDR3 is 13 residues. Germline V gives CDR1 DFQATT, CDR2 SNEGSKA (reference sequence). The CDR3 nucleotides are TGCAGTGCTAGAGCTCCGGCGGTATATGGCTACACCTTC. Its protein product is CSARAPAVYGYTF.

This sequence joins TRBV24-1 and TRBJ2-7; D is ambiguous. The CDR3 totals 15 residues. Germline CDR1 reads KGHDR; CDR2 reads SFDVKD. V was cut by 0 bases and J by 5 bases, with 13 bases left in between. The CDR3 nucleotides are TGTGCCACCAGTGATTTGTGGCAGGTAATCAACGAGCAGTACTTC. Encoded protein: CATSDLWQVINEQYF.

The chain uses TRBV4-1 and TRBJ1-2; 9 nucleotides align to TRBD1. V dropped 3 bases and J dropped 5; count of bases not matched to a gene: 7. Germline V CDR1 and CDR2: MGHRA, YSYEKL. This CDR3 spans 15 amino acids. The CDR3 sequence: CASSHPGTGRYGYTF. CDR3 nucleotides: TGCGCCAGCAGCCACCCCGGGACAGGGAGATATGGCTACACCTTC.

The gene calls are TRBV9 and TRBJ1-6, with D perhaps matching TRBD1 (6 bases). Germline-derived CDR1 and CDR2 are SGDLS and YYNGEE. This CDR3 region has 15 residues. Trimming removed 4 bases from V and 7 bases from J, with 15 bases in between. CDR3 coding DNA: TGTGCCAGCAGCCCTCGGCAGGGGCCAAATTCACCCCTCCACTTT. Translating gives CASSPRQGPNSPLHF.

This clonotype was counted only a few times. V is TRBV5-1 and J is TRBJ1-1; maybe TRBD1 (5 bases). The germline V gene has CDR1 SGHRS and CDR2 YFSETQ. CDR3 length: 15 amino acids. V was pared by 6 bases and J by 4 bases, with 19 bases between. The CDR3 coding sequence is TGCGCCAGCACCCAAGGTCAGGGTTGGGGCACTGAAGCTTTCTTT. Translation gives CASTQGQGWGTEAFF. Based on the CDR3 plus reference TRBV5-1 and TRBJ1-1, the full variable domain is KAGVTQTPRYLIKTRGQQVTLSCSPISGHRSVSWYQQTPGQGLQFLFEYFSETQRNKGNFPGRFSGRQFSNSRSEMNVSTLELGDSALYLCASTQGQGWGTEAFFGQGTRLTVV.

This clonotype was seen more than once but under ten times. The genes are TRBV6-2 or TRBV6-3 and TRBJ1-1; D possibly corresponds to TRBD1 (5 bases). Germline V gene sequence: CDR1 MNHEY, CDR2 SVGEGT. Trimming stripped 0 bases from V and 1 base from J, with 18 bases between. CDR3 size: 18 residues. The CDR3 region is CASSYSRVPGPKNTEAFF. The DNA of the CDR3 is TGTGCCAGCAGTTACTCGAGAGTGCCGGGACCAAAGAACACTGAAGCTTTCTTT.

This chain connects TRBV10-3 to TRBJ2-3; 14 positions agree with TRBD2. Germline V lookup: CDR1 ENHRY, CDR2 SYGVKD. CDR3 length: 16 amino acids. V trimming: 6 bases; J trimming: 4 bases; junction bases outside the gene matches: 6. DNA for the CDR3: TGTGCCATCAGCCGGACTAGCGGGGGGAGGTCAGATACGCAGTATTTT. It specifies CAISRTSGGRSDTQYF.

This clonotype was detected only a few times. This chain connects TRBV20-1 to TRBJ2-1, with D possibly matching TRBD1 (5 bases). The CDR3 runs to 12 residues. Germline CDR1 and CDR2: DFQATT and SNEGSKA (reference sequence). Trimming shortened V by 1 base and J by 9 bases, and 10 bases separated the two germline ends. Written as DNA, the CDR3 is TGCAGTGCTAGAGGCAGGGCCCTTGAGCAGTTCTTC. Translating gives CSARGRALEQFF.

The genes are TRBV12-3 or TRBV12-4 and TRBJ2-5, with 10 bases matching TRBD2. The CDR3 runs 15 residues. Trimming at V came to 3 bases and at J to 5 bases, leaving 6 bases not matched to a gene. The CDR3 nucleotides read TGTGCCAGCAGTTTTGGACTAGCGGAGGGGGAGACCCAGTACTTC. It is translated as CASSFGLAEGETQYF.

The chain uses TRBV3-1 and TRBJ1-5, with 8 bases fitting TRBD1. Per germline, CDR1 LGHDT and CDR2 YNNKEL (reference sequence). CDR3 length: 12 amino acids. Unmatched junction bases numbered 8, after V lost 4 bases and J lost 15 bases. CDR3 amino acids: CASSRDRGPTHF. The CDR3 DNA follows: TGTGCCAGCAGCCGAGACAGGGGACCCACGCATTTT.

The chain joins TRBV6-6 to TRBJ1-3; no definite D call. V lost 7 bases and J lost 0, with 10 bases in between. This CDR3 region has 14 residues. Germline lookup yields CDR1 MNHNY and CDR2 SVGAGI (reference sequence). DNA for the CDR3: TGTGCCAGCACCACGACGGTCTCTGGAAACACCATATATTTT. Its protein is CASTTTVSGNTIYF.

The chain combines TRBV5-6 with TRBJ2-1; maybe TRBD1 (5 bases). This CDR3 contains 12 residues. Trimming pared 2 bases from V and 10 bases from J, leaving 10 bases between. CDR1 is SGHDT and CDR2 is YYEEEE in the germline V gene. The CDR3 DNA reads TGTGCCAGCAGCTTCCTCCAGGGCGAGCAGTTCTTC. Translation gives CASSFLQGEQFF.

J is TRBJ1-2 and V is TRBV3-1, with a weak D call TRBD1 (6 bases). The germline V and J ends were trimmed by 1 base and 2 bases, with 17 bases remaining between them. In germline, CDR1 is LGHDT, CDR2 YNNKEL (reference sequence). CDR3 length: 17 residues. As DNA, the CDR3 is TGTGCCAGCAGCCAAGCCGGGACACCGACCGCCAACTATGGCTACACCTTC. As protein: CASSQAGTPTANYGYTF.

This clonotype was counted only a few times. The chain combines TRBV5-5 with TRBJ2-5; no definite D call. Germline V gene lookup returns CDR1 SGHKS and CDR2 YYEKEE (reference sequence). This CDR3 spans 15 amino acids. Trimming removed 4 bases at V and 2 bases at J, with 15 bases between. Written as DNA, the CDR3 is TGTGCCAGCAGCCCCCTCCCGGTGGCTCAAGAGACCCAGTACTTC. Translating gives CASSPLPVAQETQYF.

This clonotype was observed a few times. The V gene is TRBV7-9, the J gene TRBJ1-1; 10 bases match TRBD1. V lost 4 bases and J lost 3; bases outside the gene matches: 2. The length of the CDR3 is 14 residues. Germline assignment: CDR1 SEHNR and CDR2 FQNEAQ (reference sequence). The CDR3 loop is CASSSGQGDTEAFF. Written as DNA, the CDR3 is TGTGCCAGCAGCTCCGGACAGGGGGACACTGAAGCTTTCTTT.

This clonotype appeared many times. The CDR3 protein is CASSPGPTIYF. DNA of the CDR3: TGTGCCAGCAGCCCCGGCCCCACCATATATTTT. V and J are TRBV3-1 and TRBJ1-3, with D unresolved. This CDR3 is 11 amino acids long. The germline V gene encodes CDR1 LGHDT and CDR2 YNNKEL (reference sequence). V was shortened by 4 bases and J by 9 bases, with 7 bases between the two germline ends. The variable domain in full, completed from reference TRBV3-1 and TRBJ1-3, reads DTAVSQTPKYLVTQMGNDKSIKCEQNLGHDTMYWYKQDSKKFLKIMFSYNNKELIINETVPNRFSPKSPDKAHLNLHINSLELGDSAVYFCASSPGPTIYFGEGSWLTVV.

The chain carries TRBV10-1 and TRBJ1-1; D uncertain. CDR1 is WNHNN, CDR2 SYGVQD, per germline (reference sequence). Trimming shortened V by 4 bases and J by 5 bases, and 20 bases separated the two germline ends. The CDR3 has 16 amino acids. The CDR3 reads CASSGDNRLSRTEAFF. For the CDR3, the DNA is TGCGCCAGCAGTGGGGATAATAGGTTAAGCCGGACTGAAGCTTTCTTT.

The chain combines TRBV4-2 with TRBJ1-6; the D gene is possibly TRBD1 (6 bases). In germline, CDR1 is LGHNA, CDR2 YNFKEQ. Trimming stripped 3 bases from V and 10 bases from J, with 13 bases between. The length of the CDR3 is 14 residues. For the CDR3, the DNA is TGTGCCAGCAGCCAGGGGGCCATCGGATCACCCCTCCACTTT. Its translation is CASSQGAIGSPLHF.

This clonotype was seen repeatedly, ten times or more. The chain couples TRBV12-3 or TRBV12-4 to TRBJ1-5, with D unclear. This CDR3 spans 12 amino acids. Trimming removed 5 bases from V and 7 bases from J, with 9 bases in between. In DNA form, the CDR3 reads TGTGCCAGCAGTCCTGGACCGCAGCCCCAGCATTTT. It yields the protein CASSPGPQPQHF.